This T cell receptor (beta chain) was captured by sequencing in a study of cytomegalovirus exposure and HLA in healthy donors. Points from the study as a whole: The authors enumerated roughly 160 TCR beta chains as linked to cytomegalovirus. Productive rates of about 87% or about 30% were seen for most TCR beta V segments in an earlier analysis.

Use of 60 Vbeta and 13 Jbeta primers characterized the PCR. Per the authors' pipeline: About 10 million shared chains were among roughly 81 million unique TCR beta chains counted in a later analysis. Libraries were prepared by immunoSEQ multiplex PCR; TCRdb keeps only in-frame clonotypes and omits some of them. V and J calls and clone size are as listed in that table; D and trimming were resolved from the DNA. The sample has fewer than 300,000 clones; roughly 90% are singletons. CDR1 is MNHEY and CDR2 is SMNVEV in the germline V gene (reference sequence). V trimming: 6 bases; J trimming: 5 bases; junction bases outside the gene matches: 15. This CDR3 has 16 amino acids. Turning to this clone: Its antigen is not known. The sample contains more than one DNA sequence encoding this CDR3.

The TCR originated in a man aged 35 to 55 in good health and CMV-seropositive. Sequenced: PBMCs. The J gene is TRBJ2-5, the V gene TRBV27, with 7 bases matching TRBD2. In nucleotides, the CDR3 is TGTGCCAGCAGCTTTGATCTTAGCGGGCTTAGGGAGACCCAGTACTTC. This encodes CASSFDLSGLRETQYF.